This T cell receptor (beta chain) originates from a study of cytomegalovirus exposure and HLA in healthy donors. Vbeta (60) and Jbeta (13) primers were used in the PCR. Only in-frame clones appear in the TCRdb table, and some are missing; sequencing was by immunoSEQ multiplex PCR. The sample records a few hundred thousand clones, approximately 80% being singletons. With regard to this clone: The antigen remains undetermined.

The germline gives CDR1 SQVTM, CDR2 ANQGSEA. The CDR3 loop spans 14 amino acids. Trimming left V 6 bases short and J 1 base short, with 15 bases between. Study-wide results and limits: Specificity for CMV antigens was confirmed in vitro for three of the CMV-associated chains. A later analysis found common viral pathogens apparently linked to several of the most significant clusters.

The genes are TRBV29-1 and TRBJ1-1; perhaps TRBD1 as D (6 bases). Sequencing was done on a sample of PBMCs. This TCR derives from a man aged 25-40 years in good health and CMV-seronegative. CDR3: CSVDRLRGNTEAFF. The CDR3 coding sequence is TGCAGCGTGGACCGACTCAGGGGGAACACTGAAGCTTTCTTT.